This T cell receptor beta chain derives from a study of shared clonotypes between healthy human individuals. Study summary: Each donor's CD8 memory used one plate, CD8 naive two, each CD4 subset three. Study-level findings and limits: Despite large depth, sorted-subset datasets appeared incompletely sequenced.

With respect to this clone: Its antigen is undetermined.

V gave up 1 base and J gave up 6 bases; unmatched junction bases: 11. CDR1 and CDR2 from the germline V gene are MNHNS and SASEGT. The CDR3 runs to 16 residues. Both subsets, CD45RA+ naive and CD45RA-negative memory, were split from the CD4+ cells. Assay used: immunoSEQ multiplex PCR; TCRdb lists only in-frame clones, some missing. The table lists millions of clones, 90% to 95% of them singletons. Material for sequencing was naive CD4+ T cells sorted from blood. Subset reported: CD45RA+ positively selected. V gene TRBV6-1 combines with J gene TRBJ1-2, with TRBD1 matching 7 bases. This sequence was found in a young man in good health. The CDR3 sequence: CASSEVGWQGENGYTF. CDR3 nucleotides: TGTGCCAGCAGTGAAGTAGGTTGGCAGGGGGAAAATGGCTACACCTTC.